This T cell receptor (beta chain) was sequenced in a study of blood T cells in healthy people across ages. Study-wide context: There was about one barcoded beta molecule captured by template switching per two T cells. Findings of the study overall: Per-million-T-cell TCR beta diversity fell roughly linearly with age. More naive CD4+ cells and higher diversity marked long-lived donors relative to aged donors.

From germline, CDR1 is SQVTM and CDR2 ANQGSEA. The germline V and J ends were trimmed by 5 bases and 2 bases, with 10 bases remaining between them. This CDR3 has 12 amino acids. Donors gave roughly 10 milliliters of peripheral blood apiece. As concerns this clonotype: Its antigen is undetermined.

Sample-barcoded 5' priming and a J-beta primer mix drove a second PCR of about 6 to 12 cycles. TCRdb re-called the 5' RACE reads with MiXCR, one entry per CDR3 protein. The sample includes fewer than 800,000 distinct CDR3 sequences, roughly 32% seen only once; the top ten take 15% to 17%. Sequencing input: blood. This clonotype originated in a woman of 80 years or more in good health. The J gene is TRBJ2-7, the V gene TRBV29-1; D unclear. This CDR3 is CSVLGKAYEQYF. The CDR3 DNA sequence: TGCAGCGTTTTGGGGAAAGCCTACGAGCAGTACTTC.